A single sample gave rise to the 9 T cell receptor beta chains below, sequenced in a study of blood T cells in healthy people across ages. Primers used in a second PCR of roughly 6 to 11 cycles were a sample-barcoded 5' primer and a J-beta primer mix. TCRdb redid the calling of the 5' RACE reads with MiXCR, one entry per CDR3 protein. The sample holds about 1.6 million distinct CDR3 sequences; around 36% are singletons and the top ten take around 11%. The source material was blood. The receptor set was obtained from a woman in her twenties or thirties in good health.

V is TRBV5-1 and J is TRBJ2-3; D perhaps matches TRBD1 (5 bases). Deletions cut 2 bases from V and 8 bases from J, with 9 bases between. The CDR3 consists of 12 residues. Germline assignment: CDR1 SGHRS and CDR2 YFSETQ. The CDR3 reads CASSLGVGTQYF. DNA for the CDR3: TGCGCCAGCAGCTTAGGGGTGGGTACGCAGTATTTT.

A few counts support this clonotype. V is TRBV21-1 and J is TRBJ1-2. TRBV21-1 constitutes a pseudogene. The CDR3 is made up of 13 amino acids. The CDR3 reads CASSPSPRLSYTF. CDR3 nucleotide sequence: TGTGCCAGCAGCCCAAGTCCCAGGCTGAGCTACACCTTC.

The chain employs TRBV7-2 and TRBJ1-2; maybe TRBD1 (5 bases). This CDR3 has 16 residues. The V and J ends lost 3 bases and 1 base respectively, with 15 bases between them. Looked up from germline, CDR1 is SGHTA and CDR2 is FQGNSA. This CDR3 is CASSLTGTQINYGYTF. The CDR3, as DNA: TGTGCCAGCAGCTTGACCGGGACGCAAATTAACTATGGCTACACCTTC.

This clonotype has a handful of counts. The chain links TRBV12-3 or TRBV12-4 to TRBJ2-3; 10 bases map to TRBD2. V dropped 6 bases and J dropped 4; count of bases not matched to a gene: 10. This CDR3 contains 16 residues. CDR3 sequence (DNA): TGTGCCAGCAGACCGGACCTAGCGGGAGCGTCAGATACGCAGTATTTT. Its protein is CASRPDLAGASDTQYF.

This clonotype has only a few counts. CDR3 region: CASSPSMGRGTDTQYF. The CDR3 nucleotides are TGCGCCAGCAGCCCTTCAATGGGGAGGGGCACAGATACGCAGTATTTT. V usage is TRBV5-1 and J usage is TRBJ2-3; TRBD2 matches 7 bases. Germline CDR1 reads SGHRS; CDR2 reads YFSETQ. The junction had 9 bases not matched to a gene; V was cut back by 4 bases and J by 1 base. The CDR3 is 16 residues long.

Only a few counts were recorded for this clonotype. CDR3 sequence reads: CSASRRPIDYGYTF. CDR3 in DNA: TGCAGTGCTAGTAGACGACCTATTGACTATGGCTACACCTTC. The V and J genes are TRBV20-1 and TRBJ1-2; D uncertain. The V gene lost 3 bases and the J gene lost 3 bases, with 14 bases spanning the gap. Germline assignment: CDR1 DFQATT and CDR2 SNEGSKA (reference sequence). The CDR3 loop spans 14 amino acids.

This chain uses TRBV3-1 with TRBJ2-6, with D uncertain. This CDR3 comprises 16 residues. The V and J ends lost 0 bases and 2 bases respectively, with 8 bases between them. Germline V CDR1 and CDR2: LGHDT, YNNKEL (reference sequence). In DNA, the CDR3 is TGTGCCAGCAGCCAAGATGTCCTTCCTGGGGCCAACGTCCTGACTTTC. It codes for CASSQDVLPGANVLTF. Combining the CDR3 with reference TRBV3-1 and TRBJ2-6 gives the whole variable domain DTAVSQTPKYLVTQMGNDKSIKCEQNLGHDTMYWYKQDSKKFLKIMFSYNNKELIINETVPNRFSPKSPDKAHLNLHINSLELGDSAVYFCASSQDVLPGANVLTFGAGSRLTVL.

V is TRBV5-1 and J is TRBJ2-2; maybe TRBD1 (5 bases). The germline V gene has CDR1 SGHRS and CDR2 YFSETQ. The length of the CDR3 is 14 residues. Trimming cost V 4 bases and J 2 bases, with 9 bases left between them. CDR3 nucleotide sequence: TGCGCCAGCAGCCCGACAGACAACACCGGGGAGCTGTTTTTT. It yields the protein CASSPTDNTGELFF.

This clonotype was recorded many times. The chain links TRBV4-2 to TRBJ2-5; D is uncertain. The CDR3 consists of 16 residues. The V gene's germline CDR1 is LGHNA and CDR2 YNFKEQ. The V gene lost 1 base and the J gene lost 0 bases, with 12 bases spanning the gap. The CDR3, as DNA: TGTGCCAGCAGCCAAGGACTGAACCCGTACCAAGAGACCCAGTACTTC. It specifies CASSQGLNPYQETQYF.